This TCR beta chain was captured in a study of cytomegalovirus exposure and HLA in healthy donors. This clone was observed a single time. The study ran its PCR with 60 Vbeta and 13 Jbeta primers. Original processing methods: In a later analysis, of around 80 million unique beta chains, approximately 10 million appeared in at least two donors. Some clones are missing from TCRdb's copy, which holds only in-frame ones; the method was immunoSEQ multiplex PCR. The DNA was the basis for D and trimming; V, J and clone size are from that table. Among some 120,000 clones listed, about four fifths were seen once. This CDR3 is built from 16 residues. Between the trimmed V and J ends, which lost 3 bases and 0 bases, there was a span of 12 bases. The germline V gene encodes CDR1 KGHSH and CDR2 LQKENI.

The TCR was taken from a man aged 30 to 39 in good health and CMV-seropositive. The sample consisted of PBMCs. The chain uses TRBV18 and TRBJ1-3; D unclear. The CDR3 is CASSPFEGSSGNTIYF. CDR3 coding DNA: TGTGCCAGCTCACCCTTTGAGGGCAGCTCTGGAAACACCATATATTTT.